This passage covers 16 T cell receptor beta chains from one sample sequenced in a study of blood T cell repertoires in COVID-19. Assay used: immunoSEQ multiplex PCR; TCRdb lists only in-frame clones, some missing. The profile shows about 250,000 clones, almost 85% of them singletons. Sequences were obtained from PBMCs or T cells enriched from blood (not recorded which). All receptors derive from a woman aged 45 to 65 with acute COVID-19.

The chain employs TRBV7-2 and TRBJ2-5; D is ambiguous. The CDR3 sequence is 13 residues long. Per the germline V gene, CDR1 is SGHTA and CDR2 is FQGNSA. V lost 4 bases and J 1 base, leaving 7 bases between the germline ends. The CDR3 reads CASSSPFQETQYF. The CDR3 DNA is TGTGCCAGCAGCTCTCCTTTCCAAGAGACCCAGTACTTC. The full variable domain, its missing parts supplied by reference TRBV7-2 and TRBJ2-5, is GAGVSQSPSNKVTEKGKDVELRCDPISGHTALYWYRQSLGQGLEFLIYFQGNSAPDKSGLPSDRFSAERTGGSVSTLTIQRTQQEDSAVYLCASSSPFQETQYFGPGTRLLVL.

The CDR3 coding sequence is TGTGCCAGCAGTTTAATTTCGGGAGGTGGCTACACCTTC. It is translated as CASSLISGGGYTF. The V and J genes are TRBV12-3 or TRBV12-4 and TRBJ1-2; no clear D. V gave up 2 bases and J gave up 7 bases, with 11 bases separating them. The CDR3 extends over 13 amino acids.

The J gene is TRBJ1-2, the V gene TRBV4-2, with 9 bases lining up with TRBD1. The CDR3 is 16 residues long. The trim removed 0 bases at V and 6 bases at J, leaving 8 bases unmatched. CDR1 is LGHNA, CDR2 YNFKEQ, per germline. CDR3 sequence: CASSQDEDRGTDGYTF. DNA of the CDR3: TGTGCCAGCAGCCAAGACGAGGACAGGGGAACGGATGGCTACACCTTC.

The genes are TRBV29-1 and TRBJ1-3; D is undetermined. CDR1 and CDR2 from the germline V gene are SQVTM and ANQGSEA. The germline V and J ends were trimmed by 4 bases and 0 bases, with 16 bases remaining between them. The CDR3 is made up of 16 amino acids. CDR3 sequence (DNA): TGCAGCGTTGTAAAAGGAAGCGTCAACTCTGGAAACACCATATATTTT. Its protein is CSVVKGSVNSGNTIYF.

The CDR3 spells CASSQDAAGGGYTF. The CDR3 DNA follows: TGCGCCAGCAGCCAAGATGCGGCAGGGGGTGGCTACACCTTC. The chain couples TRBV4-1 to TRBJ1-2, with TRBD1 identical over 7 bases. In germline, CDR1 is MGHRA, CDR2 YSYEKL. This CDR3 has 14 amino acids. V lost 0 bases, J lost 7 bases, and 5 bases stayed unmatched.

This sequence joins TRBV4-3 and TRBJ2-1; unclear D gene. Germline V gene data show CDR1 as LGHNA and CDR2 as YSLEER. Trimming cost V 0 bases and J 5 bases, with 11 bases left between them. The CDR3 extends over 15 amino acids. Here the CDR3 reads CASSQDTRSHNEQFF. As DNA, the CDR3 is TGCGCCAGCAGCCAAGATACCCGGAGTCACAATGAGCAGTTCTTC.

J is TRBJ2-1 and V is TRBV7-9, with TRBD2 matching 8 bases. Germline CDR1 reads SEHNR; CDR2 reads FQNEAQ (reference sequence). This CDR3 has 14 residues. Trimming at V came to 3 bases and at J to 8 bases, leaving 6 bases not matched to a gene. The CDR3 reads CASSFGGAVYEQFF. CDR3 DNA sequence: TGTGCCAGCAGCTTCGGGGGGGCCGTATATGAGCAGTTCTTC.

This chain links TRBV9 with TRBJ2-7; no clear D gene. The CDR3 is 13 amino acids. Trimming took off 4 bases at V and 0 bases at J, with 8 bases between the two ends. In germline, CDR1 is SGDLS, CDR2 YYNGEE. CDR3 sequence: CASSFKSSYEQYF. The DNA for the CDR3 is TGTGCCAGCAGCTTCAAGAGCTCCTACGAGCAGTACTTC.

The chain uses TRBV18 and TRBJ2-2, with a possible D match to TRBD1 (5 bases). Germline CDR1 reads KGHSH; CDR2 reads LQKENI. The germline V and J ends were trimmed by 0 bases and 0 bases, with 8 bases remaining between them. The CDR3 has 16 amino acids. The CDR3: CASSPPTTANTGELFF. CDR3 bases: TGTGCCAGCTCACCACCGACGACAGCGAACACCGGGGAGCTGTTTTTT.

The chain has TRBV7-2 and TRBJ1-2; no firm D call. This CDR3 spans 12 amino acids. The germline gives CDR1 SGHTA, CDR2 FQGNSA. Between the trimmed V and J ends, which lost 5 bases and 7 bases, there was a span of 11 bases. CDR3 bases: TGTGCCAGCAGCCGGGGATGGGGTGGCTACACCTTC. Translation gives CASSRGWGGYTF. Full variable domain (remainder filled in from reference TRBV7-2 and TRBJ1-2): GAGVSQSPSNKVTEKGKDVELRCDPISGHTALYWYRQSLGQGLEFLIYFQGNSAPDKSGLPSDRFSAERTGGSVSTLTIQRTQQEDSAVYLCASSRGWGGYTFGSGTRLTVV.

Here the CDR3 DNA reads TGTGCCTGGAGGGCGACTGTCGGCCAGCCCCAGCATTTT. It specifies CAWRATVGQPQHF. V and J are TRBV30 and TRBJ1-5, with no clear D. The CDR3 consists of 13 residues. Germline V gene lookup returns CDR1 GTSNPN and CDR2 SVGIG (reference sequence). With 3 bases removed from V and 7 bases from J, the gap between germline ends came to 13 bases.

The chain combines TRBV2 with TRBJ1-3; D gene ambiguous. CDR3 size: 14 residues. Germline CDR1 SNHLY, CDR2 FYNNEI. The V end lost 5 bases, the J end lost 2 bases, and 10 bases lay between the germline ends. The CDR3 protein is CASSLDSAGNTIYF. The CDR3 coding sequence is TGTGCCAGCAGTCTGGACTCAGCTGGAAACACCATATATTTT.

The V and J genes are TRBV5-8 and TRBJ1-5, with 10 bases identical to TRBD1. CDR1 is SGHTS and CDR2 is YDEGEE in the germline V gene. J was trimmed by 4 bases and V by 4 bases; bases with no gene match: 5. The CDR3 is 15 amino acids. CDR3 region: CASSLGQGNNQPQHF. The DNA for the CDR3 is TGTGCCAGCAGCCTGGGACAGGGGAATAATCAGCCCCAGCATTTT.

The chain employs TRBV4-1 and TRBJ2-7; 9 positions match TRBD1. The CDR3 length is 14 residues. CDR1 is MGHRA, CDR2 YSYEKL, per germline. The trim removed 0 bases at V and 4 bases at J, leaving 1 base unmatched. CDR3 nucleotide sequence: TGCGCCAGCAGCCAAGAACAGGGGGCATACGAGCAGTACTTC. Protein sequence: CASSQEQGAYEQYF.

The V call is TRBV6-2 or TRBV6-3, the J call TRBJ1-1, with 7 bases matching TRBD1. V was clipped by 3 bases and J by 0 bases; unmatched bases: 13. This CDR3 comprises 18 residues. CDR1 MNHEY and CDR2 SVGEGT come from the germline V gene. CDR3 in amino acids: CASSYEGASSNMNTEAFF. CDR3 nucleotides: TGTGCCAGCAGTTATGAGGGGGCCTCGTCTAATATGAACACTGAAGCTTTCTTT.

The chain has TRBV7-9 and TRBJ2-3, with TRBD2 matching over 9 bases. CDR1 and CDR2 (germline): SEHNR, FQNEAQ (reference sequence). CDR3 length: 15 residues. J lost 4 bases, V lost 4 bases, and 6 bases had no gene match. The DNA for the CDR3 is TGTGCCAGCAGCTCTGCGGGGGGGCAGGCAGATACGCAGTATTTT. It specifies CASSSAGGQADTQYF.